The 5 T cell receptor beta chains below were found in one sample sequenced in a study of shared clonotypes between healthy human individuals. This table comes from immunoSEQ multiplex PCR, and its TCRdb copy is limited to in-frame clones, with some not included. The table shows millions of clones, with roughly 92% occurring only once. The sample consisted of naive CD4+ T cells sorted from blood. Subset described: CD45RA+ positively selected. These receptors were collected from a man younger than 35 in good health.

The chain links TRBV2 to TRBJ2-5; D gene uncertain. There are 14 residues in the CDR3. From germline, CDR1 is SNHLY and CDR2 FYNNEI. V shed 2 bases and J shed 3 bases, with 10 bases lying between them. The CDR3 DNA follows: TGTGCCAGCAGTGAATGGGGAACAGAAGAGACCCAGTACTTC. Translated: CASSEWGTEETQYF.

The chain joins TRBV5-1 to TRBJ1-4; perhaps TRBD1 as D (6 bases). V gave up 2 bases and J gave up 10 bases, with 18 bases separating them. The CDR3 is 15 amino acids. Germline V lookup: CDR1 SGHRS, CDR2 YFSETQ. The CDR3 DNA follows: TGCGCCAGCAGCTTAACGACAGGCACGATGGGAAAACTGTTTTTT. Its protein is CASSLTTGTMGKLFF. The full variable domain, in which reference TRBV5-1 and TRBJ1-4 provide the parts outside the CDR3, is KAGVTQTPRYLIKTRGQQVTLSCSPISGHRSVSWYQQTPGQGLQFLFEYFSETQRNKGNFPGRFSGRQFSNSRSEMNVSTLELGDSALYLCASSLTTGTMGKLFFGSGTQLSVL.

Remarks on this clone: Other DNA sequences in this specimen translate into the identical CDR3. V and J are TRBV29-1 and TRBJ1-5; TRBD1 matches at 7 bases. The CDR3 totals 12 residues. V shed 6 bases, J shed 4 bases, and the junction held 3 bases outside the gene matches. Looked up from germline, CDR1 is SQVTM and CDR2 is ANQGSEA. For the CDR3, the DNA is TGCAGCGTAGGACAGGCGAATCAGCCCCAGCATTTT. The encoded protein is CSVGQANQPQHF.

V gene TRBV10-3 combines with J gene TRBJ2-2; D is perhaps TRBD1 (6 bases). CDR1 ENHRY and CDR2 SYGVKD come from the germline V gene. V was pared by 6 bases and J by 4 bases, with 15 bases between. The CDR3 sequence is 15 residues long. This CDR3 is CAIRQGWGSTGELFF. Here the CDR3 DNA reads TGTGCCATCAGACAGGGCTGGGGTTCCACCGGGGAGCTGTTTTTT.

For this clone: This CDR3 is also generated by other DNA sequences in the sample. CDR3 protein: CASTAGNTIYF. CDR3 nucleotide sequence: TGCGCCAGCACGGCCGGAAACACCATATATTTT. The chain links TRBV10-2 to TRBJ1-3; D is ambiguous. The germline CDR1 and CDR2 sequences are WSHSY and SAAADI. This CDR3 comprises 11 residues. V was cut by 7 bases and J by 4 bases, with 5 bases left in between.